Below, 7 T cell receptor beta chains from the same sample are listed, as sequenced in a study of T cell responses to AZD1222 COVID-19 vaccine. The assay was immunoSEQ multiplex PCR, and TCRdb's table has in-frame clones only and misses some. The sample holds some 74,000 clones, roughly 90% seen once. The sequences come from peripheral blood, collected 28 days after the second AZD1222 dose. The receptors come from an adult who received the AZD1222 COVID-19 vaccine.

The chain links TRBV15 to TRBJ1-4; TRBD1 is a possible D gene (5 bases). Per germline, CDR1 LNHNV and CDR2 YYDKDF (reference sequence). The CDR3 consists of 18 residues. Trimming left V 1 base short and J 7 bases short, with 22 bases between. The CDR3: CATSRGGLGPLIGEKLFF. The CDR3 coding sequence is TGTGCCACCAGCAGAGGGGGCCTTGGACCGCTTATAGGTGAAAAACTGTTTTTT.

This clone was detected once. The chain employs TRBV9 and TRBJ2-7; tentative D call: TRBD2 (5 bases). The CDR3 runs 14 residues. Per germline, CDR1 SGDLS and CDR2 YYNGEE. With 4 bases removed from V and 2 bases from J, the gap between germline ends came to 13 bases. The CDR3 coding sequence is TGTGCCAGCAGCCCCCCGGGGAATACCTACGAGCAGTACTTC. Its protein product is CASSPPGNTYEQYF.

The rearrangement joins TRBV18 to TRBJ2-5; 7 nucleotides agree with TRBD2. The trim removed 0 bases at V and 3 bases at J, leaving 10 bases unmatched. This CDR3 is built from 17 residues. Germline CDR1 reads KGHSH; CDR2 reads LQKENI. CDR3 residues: CASSPPGGMFTEETQYF. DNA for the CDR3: TGTGCCAGCTCACCACCCGGGGGGATGTTCACGGAAGAGACCCAGTACTTC.

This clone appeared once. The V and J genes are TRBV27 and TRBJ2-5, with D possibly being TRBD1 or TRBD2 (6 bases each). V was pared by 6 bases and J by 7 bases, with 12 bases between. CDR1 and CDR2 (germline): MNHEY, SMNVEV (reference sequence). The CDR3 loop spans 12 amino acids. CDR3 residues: CASRPEGGTQYF. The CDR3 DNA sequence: TGTGCCAGCAGACCCGAGGGGGGGACCCAGTACTTC.

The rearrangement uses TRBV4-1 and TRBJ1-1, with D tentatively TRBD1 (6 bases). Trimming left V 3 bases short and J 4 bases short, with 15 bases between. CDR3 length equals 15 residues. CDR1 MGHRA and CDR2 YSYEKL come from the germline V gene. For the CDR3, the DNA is TGCGCCAGCAGCCAGCTCGGAAGAGGGGGCACTGAAGCTTTCTTT. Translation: CASSQLGRGGTEAFF.

CDR3 amino acids: CASSLRWAVKSDTQYF. The CDR3 DNA sequence: TGTGCCAGCAGCTTGAGGTGGGCCGTCAAGTCAGATACGCAGTATTTT. This chain links TRBV5-5 with TRBJ2-3; D unclear. Germline values: CDR1 SGHKS, CDR2 YYEKEE (reference sequence). V was trimmed by 1 base and J by 4 bases, leaving 16 bases between them. The CDR3 runs to 16 residues.

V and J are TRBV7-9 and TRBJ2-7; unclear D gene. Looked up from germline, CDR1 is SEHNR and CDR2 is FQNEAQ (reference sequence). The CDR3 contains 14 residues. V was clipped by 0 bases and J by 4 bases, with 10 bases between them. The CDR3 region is CASSLASTVYEQYF. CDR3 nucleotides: TGTGCCAGCAGCTTAGCGAGTACAGTTTACGAGCAGTACTTC.